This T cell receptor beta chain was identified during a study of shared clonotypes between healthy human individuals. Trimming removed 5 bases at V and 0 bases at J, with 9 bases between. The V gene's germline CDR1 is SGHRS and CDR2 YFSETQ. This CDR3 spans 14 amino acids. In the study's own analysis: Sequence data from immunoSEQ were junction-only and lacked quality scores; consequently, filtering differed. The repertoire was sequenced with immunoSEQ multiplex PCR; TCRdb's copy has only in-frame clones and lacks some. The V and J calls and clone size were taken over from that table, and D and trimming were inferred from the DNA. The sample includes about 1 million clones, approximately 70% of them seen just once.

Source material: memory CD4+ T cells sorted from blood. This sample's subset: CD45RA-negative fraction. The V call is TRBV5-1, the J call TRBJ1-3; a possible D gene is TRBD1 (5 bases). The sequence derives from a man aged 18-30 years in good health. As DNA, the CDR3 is TGCGCCAGCAGGAGGGGAAGCTCTGGAAACACCATATATTTT. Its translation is CASRRGSSGNTIYF.